This TCR beta chain was recorded in a study of cytomegalovirus exposure and HLA in healthy donors. Study in general: Among several hundred genotyped donors, more than 65% fell in the Caucasian-associated ancestry cluster.

General study findings and limits: Several top significant clusters appeared, in a later analysis, to be linked to common viral pathogens. Among TCR beta chains, those listed as cytomegalovirus-associated numbered over 150.

This PCR relied on a set of 60 Vbeta primers and 13 Jbeta primers. As originally analysed: It was a later analysis that counted roughly 80 million unique TCR beta chains, of which 9.5 million to 14 million were shared. TCRdb's table, derived via immunoSEQ multiplex PCR, lists solely in-frame clones and lacks some. D and trimming were read from the DNA, whereas the V and J calls and clone size are those reported in that table. The sample lists 130,000 to 150,000 clones, about 79% occurring once. Concerning this clone itself: The antigen is unknown.

Trimming left V 7 bases short and J 2 bases short, with 8 bases between. This CDR3 spans 12 amino acids. Germline CDR1 MNHEY, CDR2 SVGAGI. The sample was PBMCs. The receptor was isolated from a woman aged 25 to 39 in good health and CMV-seronegative. V is TRBV6-5 and J is TRBJ1-2; the D gene is possibly TRBD1 (5 bases). The CDR3 is CASKGQNYGYTF. DNA for the CDR3: TGTGCCAGCAAGGGGCAAAACTATGGCTACACCTTC.